This T cell receptor (beta chain) was identified during a study of cytomegalovirus exposure and HLA in healthy donors (TCRdb year 2017). With respect to the entire study: An earlier analysis of 587 of the donors reported approximately 260 Gb of sequence data and around 120 million unique TCR beta sequences obtained from about 179 million T cells. An early release covering 550 to 650 HLA-typed donors comprised about 300 gigabases of sequencing data and roughly 85 million unique TCR sequences. Of the approximately 400 genotyped donors, 81% were placed in the genetic ancestry cluster associated with self-reported Caucasian donors. Rather than using new phenotypic data, the later analysis identified candidate immune exposures from TCR beta sequences and from how often those sequences occurred across donors. The study combined high-throughput TCR immunosequencing, statistical association of individual TCRs with disease status, and machine learning to predict cytomegalovirus infection status. The study aimed to test whether signatures of past pathogen exposure could be identified by cataloging public T cell receptors. Both class I and class II loci were covered by HLA typing, at four-digit resolution. Typing coverage differed by locus: A, B, C, DRB1 and DQB1 were typed in about 620-640 donors, DQA1 in about 560, DPA1 in around 610, and DPB1 in just under 480. Using immunosequencing, the study profiled T cell repertoires from some 670 subjects and related those repertoires to cytomegalovirus serostatus. In addition to the first cohort of 666 subjects, a separate validation cohort of about 120 different subjects was used. Because of strong linkage in the cohort, a handful of DR-DQ haplotypes were treated as single units for association and clustering. An earlier analysis of around 540 of the donors applied high-throughput TCR beta sequencing to assess whether each TCR beta V gene segment acted as functional or pseudogenic. Donor age, sex, ethnicity and CMV serostatus were compiled alongside the repertoire data. A later analysis re-examined previously published TCR beta repertoires from over 500 donors and added high-resolution HLA genotyping to investigate patterns of TCR occurrence. All discovery cohort repertoires had been generated on a single sequencing platform. On average, 235,054 unique TCR beta nucleotide sequences were sequenced per donor among some 420 genotyped donors of the cohort, with 15% to 20% of those sequences being non-productive. A later genetic analysis took genome-wide SNP genotypes for about 55% of the roughly 700 donors and used that subset as a discovery cohort. Paper-wide results and their limitations: HLA typing was unavailable for some donors at each locus, so association tests used only the typed subset. A few of the identified cytomegalovirus-associated TCR beta chains were confirmed in vitro to be specific for cytomegalovirus antigens. The only immune exposure information available for the cohort was CMV serostatus. Most TCR sequences were seen in very few donors, while some public TCRs were found in many individuals. In a later genetic analysis, fewer N-insertions in productive TCRs were reported among donors in an Asian-associated ancestry cluster than the roughly 640-donor mean. According to a later analysis, most CMV-associated TCR beta chains appeared to be HLA-restricted, and the HLA associations seemed to be driven largely by CMV exposure. In a later analysis, the rate of TCR association differed among HLA loci, with DRB1 alleles having the most associated TCRs and HLA-C alleles having the fewest. According to a later analysis, parvovirus B19, influenza, CMV and Epstein-Barr virus appeared linked to several top co-occurrence clusters. A cluster of highly shared sequence variants was judged likely to be a technical artifact of the sequencing pipeline. In this cohort, only TCR beta chains were sequenced, and detectable features were limited by the absence of alpha or paired-chain data. A further reported finding was that TCR beta sequences accurately predicted the HLA-A and HLA-B alleles for most subjects in the first cohort. A total of 150 to 200 TCR beta chains were listed by the study as associated with cytomegalovirus. According to the authors, the approach could potentially be generalized to other disease states and immunological phenotypes. V-gene and J-gene trimming of TCR beta chains was associated with a missense DCLRE1C variant in a later genetic analysis, and the association was replicated in an independent cohort. Sequencing depth was assumed to be roughly uniform across donors in the presence/absence analyses, though that assumption may not hold. Strong co-occurrence of HLA alleles, especially DR and DQ, made assigning TCR associations to individual alleles difficult. In both the original and validation cohorts, the classifier was reported to diagnose cytomegalovirus status with high specificity and sensitivity. Some IMGT-functional V segments, including TRBV6-2 and TRBV6-3, could not be told apart with the 87-base-pair reads, so those segments were excluded. Because counts were too low, about 18 rarely observed V segments, including chromosome 9 orphons, were excluded from the earlier analysis of 587 of the donors. A later analysis found that HLA-associated TCR beta chains were more clonally expanded and had lower generation probabilities than equally common non-associated chains. At a false discovery rate of 0.05, a later analysis linked under 20,000 TCR beta sequences to specific HLA alleles. In an earlier analysis of approximately 590 of the donors, most TCR beta V segments appeared in productive rearrangements about 87% or about 30% of the time, broadly matching IMGT annotations. Linkage disequilibrium might explain the correlated functional status among segregating V segments, but an unknown experimental factor could not be excluded.

In total, approximately 690 healthy bone marrow donors made up the cohort. At the time of sampling, all cohort members were nominally healthy, though unrecorded immune exposures were likely present. The donor tested CMV seronegative and was one of the 352 seronegative cohort members. A peripheral blood sample was collected from each donor, and TCR beta sequencing was performed on peripheral blood mononuclear cells. Genomic DNA was extracted from the blood cell samples with the Qiagen DNeasy Blood Extraction Kit. Notes on this clone: The antigen it recognizes is unknown. It has no much larger one-base neighbor in the sample; base qualities were not kept.

The library came from the immunoSEQ multiplex PCR assay. The multiplex PCR relied on a mix of 60 forward primers for TCR Vbeta segments and 13 reverse primers for TCR Jbeta segments. The CDR3 region of rearranged TCR beta genes was amplified from genomic DNA by a multiplex PCR assay. The amplified TCR beta libraries were sequenced on the Illumina HiSeq System as 87-base-pair reads. For the original study's pipeline: A later analysis tallied tens of millions of unique TCR beta chains across the 660 or so repertoires, and roughly 11 million of those chains were shared by two or more donors. To remove PCR and sequencing errors, raw reads were error-corrected and collapsed into unique sequences using a nearest-neighbor algorithm that merged closely related sequences. Alignment of CDR3 sequences to IMGT reference sequences was used to assign V, D and J gene segments. For a sequence to be retained, at least a six-nucleotide match to both a V gene segment and a J gene segment was required. A rearrangement counted as productive if the CDR3 had no stop codons and remained in frame with V and J, and every other rearrangement counted as non-productive. CDR3 was defined according to IMGT convention as the region running from the second conserved V-encoded cysteine to the conserved J-encoded phenylalanine. The earlier analysis of some 550 of the donors excluded any sequence lacking an unambiguous match to a single V gene segment. In an earlier analysis of some 590 of the donors, a V segment was called functional when productive rearrangements were above 56.7%, and segregating when the standard deviation between donors exceeded 5%. A statistical classification framework was developed to diagnose cytomegalovirus status using the catalog of TCR beta chain sequences. V and J gene assignment, in a later analysis, came from comparing TCR nucleotide sequences with IMGT/GENE-DB human TR gene sequences. The TCRdist pipeline was used in a later analysis to assign CDR3 sequences and most-parsimonious VDJ recombination scenarios. In a later analysis, each TCR beta chain was defined by its CDR3 amino acid sequence together with its V-gene family, and reads lacking a unique V-gene family were excluded. To address suspected cross-contamination and a sequencing artifact, a later analysis removed 550 to 750 highly shared, low-generation-probability nucleotide sequences. In a later analysis, a clonal expansion index for each public chain was calculated from normalized within-repertoire ranks of inferred template counts. In a later analysis, generation probabilities were computed with a VDJ recombination model fitted to out-of-frame rearrangements, and the resulting probabilities were checked against IGoR. A later analysis scored TCR-TCR, TCR-HLA and TCR-CMV co-occurrence with hypergeometric tests, applying a repertoire-size bias correction to TCR pairs. In a later analysis, false discovery rates were estimated by permuting HLA or CMV assignments 20 times. In a later analysis, co-occurring TCRs were grouped using DBSCAN, and TCRdist sequence similarity was added for clustering within HLA-allele-positive subsets. For co-occurrence clustering, repertoires with fewer than 30,000 or more than 120,000 public chains were excluded, along with four to six repertoires with anomalous nucleotide sharing. TCRdb limited this immuneACCESS table to in-frame rearrangements with V and J called. A share of clones is missing; checked studies link under half to unresolved V genes, and the rest is unexplained. D and trimming come from the DNA, and the V and J calls and clone size come from that table. Across this sample there are about 190,000 clones, with around 80% seen only once. Together, the top ten hold around 2% of the sample.

Reading from cysteine to phenylalanine, the CDR3 counts 15 amino acids. The sequence is cut down to CDR3 DNA, 45 bases in frame from base 1. From V the trimming removes 5 bases and from J it removes 6 bases, while the gene matches leave 9 bases of the junction unaccounted for. The germline V gene yields SGHVS for CDR1 and FNYEAQ for CDR2. The receptor was derived from a young man in good health and CMV-seronegative. The rearranged chain carries TRBV7-6 and TRBJ1-4; 7 junctional bases match TRBD1. The sample comprised PBMCs. The DNA sequence reads TGTGCCAGCAGCCCACTCCCAGGGGGTCATGAAAAACTGTTTTTT. It specifies CASSPLPGGHEKLFF.